This record covers a single TCR beta chain. What it binds is unknown. This record belongs to a study of cytomegalovirus exposure and HLA in healthy donors. PCR primers comprised 60 Vbeta and 13 Jbeta primers. Sequencing was performed with immunoSEQ multiplex PCR; in TCRdb, only in-frame clones are kept and a portion is missing. The data hold some 130,000 clones, with around four fifths observed a single time. The CDR3 totals 13 residues. CDR1 is SNHLY, CDR2 FYNNEI, per germline. Deletions cut 6 bases from V and 6 bases from J, with 9 bases between. Findings and caveats of the study: Immune exposure was documented only through CMV serostatus. CMV antigen specificity was confirmed in vitro for three CMV-associated chains.

J is TRBJ1-6 and V is TRBV2; D unclear. Sequenced input: PBMCs. The TCR comes from a female donor in good health and CMV-seronegative. Here the CDR3 DNA reads TGTGCCAGCAGACAGCCCGGTAATTCACCCCTCCACTTT. This sequence encodes CASRQPGNSPLHF.